This TCR beta chain is from a study of glioma-infiltrating T cells. General study findings and limits: Above-expected tissue-blood divergence occurred in all gliomas, most in low-grade ones.

Using RNA template, CDR3s of TCR alpha and beta were amplified with iRepertoire arm-PCR. TCRdb re-called the multiplex PCR reads with MiXCR, one entry per CDR3 protein. The profile shows under 130,000 distinct CDR3 sequences, around 30% of them singletons. This CDR3 has 12 amino acids. Per germline, CDR1 SGHDT and CDR2 YYEEEE. Trimming shortened V by 4 bases and J by 8 bases, and 9 bases separated the two germline ends. A remark on this clonotype: Antigen specificity is unknown.

Sequencing was done on a sample of glioma tissue, nonneoplastic brain tissue, or PBMCs (not recorded which). The chain couples TRBV5-6 to TRBJ2-2; no firm D call. This TCR was sampled from a human donor with low-grade glioma or glioblastoma, undergoing nonglioma brain surgery, or in good health (not recorded which). CDR3 protein: CASSHPAGELFF. CDR3 sequence (DNA): TGTGCCAGCAGCCATCCCGCAGGGGAGCTGTTTTTT.